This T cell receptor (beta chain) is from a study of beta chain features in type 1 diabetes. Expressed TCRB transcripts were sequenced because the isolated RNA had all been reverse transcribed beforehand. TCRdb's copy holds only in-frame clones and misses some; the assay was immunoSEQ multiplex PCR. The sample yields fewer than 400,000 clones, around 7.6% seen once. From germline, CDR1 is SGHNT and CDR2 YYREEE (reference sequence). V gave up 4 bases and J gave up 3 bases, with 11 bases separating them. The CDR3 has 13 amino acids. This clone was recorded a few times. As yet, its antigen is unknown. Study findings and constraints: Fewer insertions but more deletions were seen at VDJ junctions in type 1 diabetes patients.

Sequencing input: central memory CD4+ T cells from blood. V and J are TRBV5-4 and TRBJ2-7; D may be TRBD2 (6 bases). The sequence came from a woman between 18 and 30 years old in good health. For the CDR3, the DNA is TGTGCCAGCAGCCAACATAGCGGCTACGAGCAGTACTTC. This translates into CASSQHSGYEQYF. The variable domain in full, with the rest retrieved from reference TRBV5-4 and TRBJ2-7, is ETGVTQSPTHLIKTRGQQVTLRCSSQSGHNTVSWYQQALGQGPQFIFQYYREEENGRGNFPPRFSGLQFPNYSSELNVNALELDDSALYLCASSQHSGYEQYFGPGTRLTVT.